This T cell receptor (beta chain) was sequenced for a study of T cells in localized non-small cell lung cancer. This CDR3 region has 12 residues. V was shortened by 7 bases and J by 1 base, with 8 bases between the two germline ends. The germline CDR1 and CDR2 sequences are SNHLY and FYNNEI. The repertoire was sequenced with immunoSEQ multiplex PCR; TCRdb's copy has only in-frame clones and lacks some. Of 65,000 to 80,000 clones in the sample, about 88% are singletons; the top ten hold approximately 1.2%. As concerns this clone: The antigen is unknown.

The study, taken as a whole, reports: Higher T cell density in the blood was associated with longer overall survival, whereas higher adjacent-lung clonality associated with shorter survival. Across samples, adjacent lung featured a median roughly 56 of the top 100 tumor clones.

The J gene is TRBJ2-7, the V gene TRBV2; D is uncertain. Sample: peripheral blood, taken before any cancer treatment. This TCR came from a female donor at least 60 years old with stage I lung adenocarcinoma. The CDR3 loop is CASKLGSYEQYF. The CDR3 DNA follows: TGTGCCAGCAAACTGGGGTCCTACGAGCAGTACTTC.